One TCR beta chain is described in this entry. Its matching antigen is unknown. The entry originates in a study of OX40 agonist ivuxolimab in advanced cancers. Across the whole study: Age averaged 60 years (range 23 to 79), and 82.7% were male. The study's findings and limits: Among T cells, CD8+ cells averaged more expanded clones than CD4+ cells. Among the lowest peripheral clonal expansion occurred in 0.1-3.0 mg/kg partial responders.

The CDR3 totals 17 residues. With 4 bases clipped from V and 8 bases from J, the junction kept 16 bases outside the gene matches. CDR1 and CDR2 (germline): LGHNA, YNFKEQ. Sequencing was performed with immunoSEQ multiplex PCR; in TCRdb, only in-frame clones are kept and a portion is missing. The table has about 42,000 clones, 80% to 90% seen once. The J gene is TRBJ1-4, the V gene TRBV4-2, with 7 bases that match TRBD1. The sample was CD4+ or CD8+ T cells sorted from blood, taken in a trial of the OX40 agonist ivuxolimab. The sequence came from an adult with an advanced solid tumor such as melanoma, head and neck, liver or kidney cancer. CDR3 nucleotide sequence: TGTGCCAGCAGCCCATCGGTGGGTGAACACAGGGGCGAAAAACTGTTTTTT. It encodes CASSPSVGEHRGEKLFF.